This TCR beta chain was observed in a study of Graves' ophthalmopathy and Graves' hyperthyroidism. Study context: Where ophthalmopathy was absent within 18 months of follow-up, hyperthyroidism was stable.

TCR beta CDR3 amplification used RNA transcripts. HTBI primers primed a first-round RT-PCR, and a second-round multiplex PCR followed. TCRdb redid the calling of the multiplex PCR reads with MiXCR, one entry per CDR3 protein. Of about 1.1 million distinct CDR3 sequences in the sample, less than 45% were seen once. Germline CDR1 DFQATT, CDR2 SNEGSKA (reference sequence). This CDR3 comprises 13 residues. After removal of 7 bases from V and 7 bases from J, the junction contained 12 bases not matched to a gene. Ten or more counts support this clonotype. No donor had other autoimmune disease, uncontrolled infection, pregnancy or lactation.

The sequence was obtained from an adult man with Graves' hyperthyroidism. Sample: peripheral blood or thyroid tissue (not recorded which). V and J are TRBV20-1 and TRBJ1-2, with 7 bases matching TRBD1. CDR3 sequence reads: CSVGEGAAFGYTF. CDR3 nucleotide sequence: TGCAGTGTTGGCGAGGGGGCGGCGTTTGGCTACACCTTC.